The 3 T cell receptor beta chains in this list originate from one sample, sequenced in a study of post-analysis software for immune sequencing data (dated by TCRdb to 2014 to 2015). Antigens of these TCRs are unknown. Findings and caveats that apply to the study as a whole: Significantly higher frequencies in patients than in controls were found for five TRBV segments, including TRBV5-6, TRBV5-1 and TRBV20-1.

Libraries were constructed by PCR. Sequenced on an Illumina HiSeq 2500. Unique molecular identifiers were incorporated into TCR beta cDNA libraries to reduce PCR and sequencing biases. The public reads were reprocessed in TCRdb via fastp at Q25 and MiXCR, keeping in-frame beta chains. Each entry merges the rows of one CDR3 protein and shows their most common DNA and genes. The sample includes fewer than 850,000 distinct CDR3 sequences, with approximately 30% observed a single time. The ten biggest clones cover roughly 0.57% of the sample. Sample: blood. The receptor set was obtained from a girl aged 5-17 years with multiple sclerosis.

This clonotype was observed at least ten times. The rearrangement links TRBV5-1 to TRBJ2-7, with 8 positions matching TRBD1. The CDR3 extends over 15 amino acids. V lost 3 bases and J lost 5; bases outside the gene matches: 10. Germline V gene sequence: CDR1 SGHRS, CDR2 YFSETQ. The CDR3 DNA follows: TGCGCCAGCAGCTCCATAGGACAGGGTAGCGACGAGCAGTACTTC. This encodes CASSSIGQGSDEQYF.

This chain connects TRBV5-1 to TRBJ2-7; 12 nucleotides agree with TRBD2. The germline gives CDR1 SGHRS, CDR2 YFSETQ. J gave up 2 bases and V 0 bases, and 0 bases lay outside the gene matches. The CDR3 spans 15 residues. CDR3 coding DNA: TGCGCCAGCAGCTTGGCTAGCGGGAGGGCCTACGAGCAGTACTTC. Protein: CASSLASGRAYEQYF. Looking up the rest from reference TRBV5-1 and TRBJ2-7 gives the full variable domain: KAGVTQTPRYLIKTRGQQVTLSCSPISGHRSVSWYQQTPGQGLQFLFEYFSETQRNKGNFPGRFSGRQFSNSRSEMNVSTLELGDSALYLCASSLASGRAYEQYFGPGTRLTVT.

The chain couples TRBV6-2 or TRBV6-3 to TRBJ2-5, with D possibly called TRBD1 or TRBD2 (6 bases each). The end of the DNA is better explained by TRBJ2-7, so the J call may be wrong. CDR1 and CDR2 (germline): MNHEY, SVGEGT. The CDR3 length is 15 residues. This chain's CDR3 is CASSRFGGGYFEQYF. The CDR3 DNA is TGTGCCAGCAGCCGATTTGGAGGGGGGTACTTCGAGCAGTACTTC.